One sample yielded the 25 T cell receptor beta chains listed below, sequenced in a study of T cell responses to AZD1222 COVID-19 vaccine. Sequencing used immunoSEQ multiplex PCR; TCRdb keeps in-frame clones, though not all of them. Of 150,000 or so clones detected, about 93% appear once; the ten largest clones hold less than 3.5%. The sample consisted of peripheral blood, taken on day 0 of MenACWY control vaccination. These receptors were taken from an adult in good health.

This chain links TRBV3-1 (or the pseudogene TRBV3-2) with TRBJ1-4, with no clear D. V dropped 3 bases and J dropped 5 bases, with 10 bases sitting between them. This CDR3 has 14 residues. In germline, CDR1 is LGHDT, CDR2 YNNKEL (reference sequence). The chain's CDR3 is CASSQGFGNEKLFF. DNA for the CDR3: TGTGCCAGCAGCCAGGGTTTCGGGAATGAAAAACTGTTTTTT.

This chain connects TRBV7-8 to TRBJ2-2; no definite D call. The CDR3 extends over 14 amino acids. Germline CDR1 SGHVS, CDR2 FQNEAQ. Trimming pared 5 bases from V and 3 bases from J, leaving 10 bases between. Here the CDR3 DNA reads TGTGCCAGCAGCCAACGTACATACACCGGGGAGCTGTTTTTT. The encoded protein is CASSQRTYTGELFF.

The CDR3 sequence is CASSHGYTGTSYYNEQFF. In DNA, the CDR3 is TGTGCCAGCAGCCACGGATACACCGGGACTAGTTACTACAATGAGCAGTTCTTC. The chain couples TRBV3-1 (or the pseudogene TRBV3-2) to TRBJ2-1; 8 bases line up with TRBD2. Germline CDR1 LGHDT, CDR2 YNNKEL (reference sequence). The CDR3 spans 18 residues. V trimming: 3 bases; J trimming: 3 bases; junction bases outside the gene matches: 13.

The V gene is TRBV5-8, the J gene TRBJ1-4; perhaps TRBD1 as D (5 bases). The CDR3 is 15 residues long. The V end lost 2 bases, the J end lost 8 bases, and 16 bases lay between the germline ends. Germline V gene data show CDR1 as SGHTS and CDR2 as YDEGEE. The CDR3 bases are TGTGCCAGCAGCTTTTCCTGGGCAGGGAGGGAAAAACTGTTTTTT. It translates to CASSFSWAGREKLFF.

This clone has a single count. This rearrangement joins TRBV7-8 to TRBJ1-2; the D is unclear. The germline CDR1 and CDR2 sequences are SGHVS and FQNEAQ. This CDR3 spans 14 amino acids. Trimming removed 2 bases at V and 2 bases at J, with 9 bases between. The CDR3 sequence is CASSLSGSNYGYTF. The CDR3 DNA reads TGTGCCAGCAGCTTATCCGGCAGCAACTATGGCTACACCTTC.

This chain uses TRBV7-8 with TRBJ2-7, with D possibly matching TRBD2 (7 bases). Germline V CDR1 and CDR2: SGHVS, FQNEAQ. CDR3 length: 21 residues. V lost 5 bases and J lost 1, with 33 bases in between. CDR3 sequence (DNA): TGTGCCAGCAGCGCCACTATCGGGACATTGGAGAGGGGAGGGGGGTCCTACGAGCAGTACTTC. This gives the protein CASSATIGTLERGGGSYEQYF.

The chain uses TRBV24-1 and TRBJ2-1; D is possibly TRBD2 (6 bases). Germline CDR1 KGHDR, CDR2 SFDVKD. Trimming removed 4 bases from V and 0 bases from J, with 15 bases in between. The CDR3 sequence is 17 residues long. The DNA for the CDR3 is TGTGCCACCAGTGACTCGCTTAGCGGAGGCTCCTACAATGAGCAGTTCTTC. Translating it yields CATSDSLSGGSYNEQFF.

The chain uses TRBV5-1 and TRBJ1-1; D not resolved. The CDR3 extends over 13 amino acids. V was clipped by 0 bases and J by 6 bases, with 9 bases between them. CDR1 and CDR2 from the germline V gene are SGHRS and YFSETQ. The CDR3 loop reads CASSLDTASEAFF. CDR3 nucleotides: TGCGCCAGCAGCTTGGATACGGCTTCTGAAGCTTTCTTT.

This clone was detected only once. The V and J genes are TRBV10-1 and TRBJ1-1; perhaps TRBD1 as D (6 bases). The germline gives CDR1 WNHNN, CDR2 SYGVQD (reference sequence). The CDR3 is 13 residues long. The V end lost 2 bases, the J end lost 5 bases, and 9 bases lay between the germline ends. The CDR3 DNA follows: TGCGCCAGCAGTGAGAGGGGGGAGACTGAAGCTTTCTTT. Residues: CASSERGETEAFF.

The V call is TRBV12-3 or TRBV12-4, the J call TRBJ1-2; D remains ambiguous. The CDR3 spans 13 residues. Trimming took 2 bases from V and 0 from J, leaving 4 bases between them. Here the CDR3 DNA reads TGTGCCAGCAGTTTAAATGCTAACTATGGCTACACCTTC. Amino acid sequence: CASSLNANYGYTF.

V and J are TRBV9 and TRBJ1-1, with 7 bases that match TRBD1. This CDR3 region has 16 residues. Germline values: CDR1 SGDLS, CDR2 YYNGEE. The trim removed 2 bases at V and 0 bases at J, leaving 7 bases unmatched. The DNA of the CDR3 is TGTGCCAGCAGCGTCCAGACAGGGTGGGTGAACACTGAAGCTTTCTTT. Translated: CASSVQTGWVNTEAFF.

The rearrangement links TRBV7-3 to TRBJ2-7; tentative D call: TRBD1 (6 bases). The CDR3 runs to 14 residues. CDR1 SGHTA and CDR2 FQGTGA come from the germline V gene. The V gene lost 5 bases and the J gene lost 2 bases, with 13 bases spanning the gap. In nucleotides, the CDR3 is TGTGCCAGCAGCAGTATAGGGGGAACCTACGAGCAGTACTTC. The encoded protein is CASSSIGGTYEQYF. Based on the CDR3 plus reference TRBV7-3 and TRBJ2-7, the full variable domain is GAGVSQTPSNKVTEKGKYVELRCDPISGHTALYWYRQSLGQGPEFLIYFQGTGAADDSGLPNDRFFAVRPEGSVSTLKIQRTERGDSAVYLCASSSIGGTYEQYFGPGTRLTVT.

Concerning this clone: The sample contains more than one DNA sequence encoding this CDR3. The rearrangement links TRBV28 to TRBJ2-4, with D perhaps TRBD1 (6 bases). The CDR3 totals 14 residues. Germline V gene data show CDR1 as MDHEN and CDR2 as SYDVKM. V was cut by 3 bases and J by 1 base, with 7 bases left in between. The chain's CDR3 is CASSFQGAKNIQYF. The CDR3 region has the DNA TGTGCCAGCAGTTTTCAGGGGGCCAAAAACATTCAGTACTTC.

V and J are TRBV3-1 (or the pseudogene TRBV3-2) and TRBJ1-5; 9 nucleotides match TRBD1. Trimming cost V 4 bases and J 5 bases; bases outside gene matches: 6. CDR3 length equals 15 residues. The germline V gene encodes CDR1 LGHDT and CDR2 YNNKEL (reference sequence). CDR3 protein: CASSPGTGSDQPQHF. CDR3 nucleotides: TGTGCCAGCAGCCCCGGGACAGGGTCCGATCAGCCCCAGCATTTT.

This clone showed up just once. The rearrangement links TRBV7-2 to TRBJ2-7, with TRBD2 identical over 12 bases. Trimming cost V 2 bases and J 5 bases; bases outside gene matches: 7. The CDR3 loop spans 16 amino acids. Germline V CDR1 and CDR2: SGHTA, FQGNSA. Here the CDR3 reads CASSLSTSGRYNEQYF. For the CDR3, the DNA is TGTGCCAGCAGCTTATCAACTAGCGGGAGGTATAACGAGCAGTACTTC.

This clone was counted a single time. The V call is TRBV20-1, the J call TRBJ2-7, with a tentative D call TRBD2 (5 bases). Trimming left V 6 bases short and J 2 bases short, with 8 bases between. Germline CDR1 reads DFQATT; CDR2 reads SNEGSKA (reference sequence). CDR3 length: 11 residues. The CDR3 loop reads CSARDPYEQYF. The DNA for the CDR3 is TGCAGTGCGAGGGATCCCTACGAGCAGTACTTC.

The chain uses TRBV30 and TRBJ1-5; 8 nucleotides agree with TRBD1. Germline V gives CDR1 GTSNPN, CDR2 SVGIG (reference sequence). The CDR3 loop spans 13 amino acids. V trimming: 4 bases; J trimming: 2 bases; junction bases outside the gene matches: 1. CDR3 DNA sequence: TGTGCCTGGACAGGGGGCGGCAATCAGCCCCAGCATTTT. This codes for CAWTGGGNQPQHF. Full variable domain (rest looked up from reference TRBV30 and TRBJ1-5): SQTIHQWPATLVQPVGSPLSLECTVEGTSNPNLYWYRQAAGRGLQLLFYSVGIGQISSEVPQNLSASRPQDRQFILSSKKLLLSDSGFYLCAWTGGGNQPQHFGDGTRLSIL.

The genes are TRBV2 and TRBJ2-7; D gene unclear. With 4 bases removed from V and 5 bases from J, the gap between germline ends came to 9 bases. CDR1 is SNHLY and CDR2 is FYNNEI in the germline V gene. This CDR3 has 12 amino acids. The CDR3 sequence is CASSVGPDEQYF. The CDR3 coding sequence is TGTGCCAGCAGTGTTGGACCAGACGAGCAGTACTTC.

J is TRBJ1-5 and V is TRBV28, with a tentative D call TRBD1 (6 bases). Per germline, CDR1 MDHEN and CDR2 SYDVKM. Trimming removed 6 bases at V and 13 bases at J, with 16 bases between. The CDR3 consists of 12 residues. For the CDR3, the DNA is TGTGCCAGCAGCATTCCGGACAGTTCTCAGCATTTT. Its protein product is CASSIPDSSQHF.

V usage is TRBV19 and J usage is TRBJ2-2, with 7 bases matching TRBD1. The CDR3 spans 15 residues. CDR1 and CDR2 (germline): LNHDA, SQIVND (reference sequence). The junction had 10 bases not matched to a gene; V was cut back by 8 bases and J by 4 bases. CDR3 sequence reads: CASAPGQVATGELFF. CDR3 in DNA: TGTGCCAGTGCTCCTGGACAGGTTGCCACCGGGGAGCTGTTTTTT.

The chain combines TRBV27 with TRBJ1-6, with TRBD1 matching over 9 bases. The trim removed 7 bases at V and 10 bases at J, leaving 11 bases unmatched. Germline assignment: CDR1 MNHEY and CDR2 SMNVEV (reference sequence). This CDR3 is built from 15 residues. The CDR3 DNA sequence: TGTGCCAGCATTCTATCCTGGGACAGGGAATCACCCCTCCACTTT. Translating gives CASILSWDRESPLHF.

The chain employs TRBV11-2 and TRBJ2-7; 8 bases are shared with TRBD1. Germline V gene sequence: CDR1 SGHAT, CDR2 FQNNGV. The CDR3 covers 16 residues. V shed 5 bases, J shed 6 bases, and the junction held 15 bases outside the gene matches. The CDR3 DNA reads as TGTGCCAGCAGCCCCAGTACGGGACAGGCCCCTCGCGAGCAGTACTTC. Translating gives CASSPSTGQAPREQYF.

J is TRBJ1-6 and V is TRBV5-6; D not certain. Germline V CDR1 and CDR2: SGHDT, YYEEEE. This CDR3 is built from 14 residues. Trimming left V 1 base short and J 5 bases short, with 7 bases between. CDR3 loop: CASSLPADNSPLHF. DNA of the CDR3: TGTGCCAGCAGCTTGCCCGCGGATAATTCACCCCTCCACTTT.

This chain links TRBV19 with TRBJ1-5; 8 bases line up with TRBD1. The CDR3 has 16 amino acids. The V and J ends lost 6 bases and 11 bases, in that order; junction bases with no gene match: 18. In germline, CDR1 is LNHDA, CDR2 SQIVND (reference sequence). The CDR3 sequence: CASSPQLGQDLIAQHF. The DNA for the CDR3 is TGTGCCAGTAGCCCTCAGTTGGGACAGGACCTCATAGCCCAGCATTTT.

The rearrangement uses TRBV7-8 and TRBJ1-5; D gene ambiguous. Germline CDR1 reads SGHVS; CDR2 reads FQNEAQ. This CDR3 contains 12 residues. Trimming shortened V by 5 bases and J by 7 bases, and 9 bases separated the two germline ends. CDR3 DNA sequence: TGTGCCAGCAGCCCCGAGTGGCAGCCCCAGCATTTT. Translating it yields CASSPEWQPQHF.